A selection of T cell receptor beta chains follows, all from one sample in a study of breast tumors, draining lymph nodes, adjacent tissues. Each CDR3 protein is one row after TCRdb ran MiXCR on the multiplex PCR reads. The sample has about 230,000 distinct CDR3 sequences, about 34% seen once. Source material: axillary lymph node tissue. All receptors come from a female donor with breast cancer. Some clones in this sample may be carry-over from other donors' samples. Both conserved end residues are part of each CDR3. D genes are given only for firm matches. Clone size is given for some rows only: seen once, a few or many times, or a class if the clone is expanded.

size | D | J | V | length | CDR3 | DNA
NA | NA | TRBJ1-1 | TRBV19 | 15 | CASSIKWGGGTEAFF | TGTGCCAGTAGTATCAAATGGGGGGGGGGCACTGAAGCTTTCTTT
many | NA | TRBJ1-1 | TRBV10-2 | 13 | CASSSPTNTEAFF | TGCGCCAGCAGTTCCCCGACGAACACTGAAGCTTTCTTT
many | TRBD2 | TRBJ2-7 | TRBV12-3/TRBV12-4 | 13 | CASRTSVTYEQYF | TGTGCCAGCAGAACTAGCGTAACCTACGAGCAGTACTTC
NA | NA | TRBJ2-7 | TRBV7-3 | 14 | CASSQSLARYGQYF | TGCGCCAGCAGCCAATCCCTAGCGCGCTACGGGCAGTACTTC
many | TRBD1 | TRBJ2-5 | TRBV4-3 | 15 | CASSQAGTVQETQYF | TGCGCCAGCAGCCAAGCTGGGACAGTTCAAGAGACCCAGTACTTC
many | TRBD1 | TRBJ2-3 | TRBV24-1 | 19 | CATSDFGIDGTARADTQYF | TGTGCCACCAGTGATTTCGGGATAGACGGGACAGCGCGTGCAGATACGCAGTATTTT
many | NA | TRBJ2-1 | TRBV6-5 | 16 | CASRLLGASSYNEQFF | TGTGCCAGCAGACTACTAGGGGCCAGCTCCTACAATGAGCAGTTCTTC
many | TRBD1 | TRBJ2-7 | TRBV20-1 | 13 | CSAGQDRHYEQYF | TGCAGTGCTGGACAGGACAGACACTACGAGCAGTACTTC
NA | TRBD1 | TRBJ1-5 | TRBV7-9 | 15 | CASSIVGTANQPQHF | TGTGCCAGTAGTATAGTGGGGACAGCAAATCAGCCCCAGCATTTT
many | NA | TRBJ2-1 | TRBV20-1 | 16 | CSASGLADSSYNEQFF | TGCAGTGCTAGTGGTCTAGCGGACAGCTCCTACAATGAGCAGTTCTTC
many | NA | TRBJ1-4 | TRBV20-1 | 11 | CSARDLIGLFF | TGCAGTGCTAGAGATTTAATAGGACTGTTTTTT
NA | NA | TRBJ1-1 | TRBV6-1 | 12 | CASGRKDTEAFF | TGTGCCAGCGGTCGGAAGGACACTGAAGCTTTCTTT
NA | NA | TRBJ1-2 | TRBV7-2 | 14 | CASSPRDPNYGYAF | TGTGCCAGCAGCCCGAGGGACCCTAACTATGGCTACGCCTTC
many | TRBD1 | TRBJ1-6 | TRBV6-1 | 16 | CASSVTGQAINSPLHF | TGTGCCAGCAGTGTGACGGGACAGGCAATTAATTCACCCCTCCACTTT
many | TRBD2 | TRBJ2-4 | TRBV20-1 | 14 | CSARISGVKNIQYF | TGCAGTGCCCGGATTAGCGGGGTCAAAAACATTCAGTACTTC
NA | TRBD2 | TRBJ2-3 | TRBV24-1 | 16 | CATSDLGGGDTDTQYF | TGTGCCACCAGTGATTTAGGCGGGGGGGACACAGATACGCAGTATTTT
NA | NA | TRBJ2-1 | TRBV5-1 | 13 | CTSSLSRSNEQFF | TGCACCAGCAGCTTATCTAGGAGTAATGAGCAGTTCTTC
many | NA | TRBJ2-7 | TRBV10-3 | 13 | CAISESRDGEQYF | TGTGCCATCAGTGAGTCGCGAGACGGCGAGCAGTACTTC
many | TRBD2 | TRBJ2-7 | TRBV10-3 | 15 | CAISEGAGAWHEQYF | TGTGCCATCAGTGAGGGGGCGGGAGCTTGGCACGAGCAGTACTTC
many | NA | TRBJ2-2 | TRBV20-1 | 14 | CSATKLRNTGELFF | TGCAGTGCTACGAAACTCAGAAACACCGGGGAGCTGTTTTTT
NA | NA | TRBJ2-4 | TRBV30 | 13 | CAWSGDTKNIQYF | TGTGCCTGGAGTGGGGATACCAAAAACATTCAGTACTTC
many | TRBD2 | TRBJ2-1 | TRBV3-1 | 13 | CASSLGREGRQFF | TGTGCCAGCAGCCTTGGGCGGGAGGGACGGCAGTTCTTC
NA | TRBD2 | TRBJ2-1 | TRBV2 | 15 | CASSRTSGDRGEQFF | TGTGCCAGCAGTCGCACTAGCGGGGATAGGGGTGAGCAGTTCTTC
NA | NA | TRBJ2-2 | TRBV5-8 | 16 | CASSFGTSSGTGELFF | TGTGCCAGCAGCTTCGGTACGTCGAGCGGGACCGGGGAGCTGTTTTTT
NA | NA | TRBJ1-6 | TRBV25-1 | 12 | CAIRPENSPLHF | TGTGCTATCCGGCCGGAGAATTCACCCCTCCACTTT
NA | TRBD1 | TRBJ1-2 | TRBV28 | 16 | CASSFDRANYNYGYTF | TGTGCCAGCAGTTTTGACAGGGCTAATTATAACTATGGCTACACCTTC
many | NA | TRBJ2-2 | TRBV9 | 14 | CASSMDYWGGELFF | TGTGCCAGCAGCATGGACTACTGGGGCGGGGAGCTGTTTTTT
many | NA | TRBJ2-7 | TRBV6-5 | 15 | CASSYSTARAYEQYF | TGTGCCAGCAGTTACTCGACAGCCAGAGCCTACGAGCAGTACTTC
NA | NA | TRBJ1-5 | TRBV7-2 | 13 | CASSSSLGSPEHF | TGTGCCAGCAGCTCAAGTCTAGGATCCCCCGAGCATTTT
many | TRBD2 | TRBJ2-5 | TRBV12-3/TRBV12-4 | 15 | CASSSPRLASETQYF | TGTGCCAGCAGTTCCCCAAGACTAGCGAGCGAGACCCAGTACTTC
many | TRBD2 | TRBJ2-1 | TRBV6-5 | 17 | CASRPVGVGGSSGEQFF | TGTGCCAGCAGGCCCGTAGGGGTTGGCGGGAGCTCGGGTGAGCAGTTCTTC
NA | NA | TRBJ2-7 | TRBV6-5 | 13 | CASRPGTAYEQYF | TGTGCCAGCAGGCCCGGGACGGCCTACGAGCAGTACTTC
NA | TRBD1 | TRBJ1-2 | TRBV14 | 16 | CASSPTLGQGRYGYTF | TGTGCCAGCAGCCCAACTTTAGGACAGGGACGATATGGCTACACCTTC
NA | NA | TRBJ2-1 | TRBV5-1 | 19 | CASSPGGTSENPTYNEQFF | TGCGCCAGCAGCCCAGGGGGGACTAGTGAGAACCCTACCTACAATGAGCAGTTCTTC
many | TRBD1 | TRBJ2-6 | TRBV5-6 | 19 | CASSGTGTGDISGANVLTF | TGTGCCAGCAGCGGAACCGGGACAGGGGACATCTCTGGGGCCAACGTCCTGACTTTC
NA | TRBD2 | TRBJ2-5 | TRBV7-2 | 14 | CASNLAGGGETRYF | TGTGCCAGCAACTTAGCGGGGGGCGGTGAGACCCGGTACTTC
many | TRBD1 | TRBJ2-1 | TRBV11-2 | 17 | CASSLPAGQGAYNEQFF | TGTGCCAGCAGCTTACCGGCGGGACAGGGGGCCTACAATGAGCAGTTCTTC
many | TRBD2 | TRBJ2-2 | TRBV20-1 | 15 | CSASLAGGRTGELFF | TGCAGTGCTAGTCTGGCGGGAGGACGCACCGGGGAGCTGTTTTTT
NA | NA | TRBJ2-7 | TRBV7-2 | 15 | CASSLVGQSSYEQYF | TGTGCCAGCAGCTTAGTCGGACAGAGCTCCTACGAGCAGTACTTC
NA | NA | TRBJ2-2 | TRBV7-9 | 12 | CASSPRLGELFF | TGTGCCAGCAGCCCACGACTAGGGGAGCTGTTTTTT